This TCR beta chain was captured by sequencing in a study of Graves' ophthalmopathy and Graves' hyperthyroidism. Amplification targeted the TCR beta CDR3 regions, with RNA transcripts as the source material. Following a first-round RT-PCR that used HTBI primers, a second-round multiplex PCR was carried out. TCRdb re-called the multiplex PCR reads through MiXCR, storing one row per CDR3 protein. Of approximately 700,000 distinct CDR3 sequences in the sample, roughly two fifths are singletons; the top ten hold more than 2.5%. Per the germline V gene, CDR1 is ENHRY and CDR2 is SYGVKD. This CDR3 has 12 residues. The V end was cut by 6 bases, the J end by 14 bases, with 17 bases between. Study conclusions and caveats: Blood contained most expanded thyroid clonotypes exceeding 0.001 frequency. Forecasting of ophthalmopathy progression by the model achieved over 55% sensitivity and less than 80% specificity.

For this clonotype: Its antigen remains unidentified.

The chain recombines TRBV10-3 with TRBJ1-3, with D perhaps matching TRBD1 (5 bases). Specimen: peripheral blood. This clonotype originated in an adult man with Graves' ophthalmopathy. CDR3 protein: CAIRRTDGTLYF. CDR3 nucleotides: TGTGCCATCAGGAGGACGGATGGGACCTTATATTTT.